These T cell receptor beta chains were read from a single sample in a study of beta chain features in type 1 diabetes. The data were produced by immunoSEQ multiplex PCR, yet TCRdb's version contains in-frame clones alone and is incomplete. The sample yields hundreds of thousands of clones, 25% to 35% seen once. The material sequenced was naive CD4+ T cells from blood. The receptor set was obtained from a man aged 18 to 30 in good health. Both conserved end residues are part of each CDR3. A D gene is named only where the DNA matches it firmly. Size is omitted from some rows. Given values are once, few, many or a class for expanded clones.

d_gene	v_gene	abundance	j_gene	CDR3nt	CDR3aa
TRBD2	TRBV4-2	-	TRBJ2-7	TGTGCCAGCAGACTACTAGCGGGAGGCAGCTACGAGCAGTACTTC	CASRLLAGGSYEQYF
TRBD2	TRBV7-9	-	TRBJ2-1	TGTGCCAGCAGGGGACTAGCGGGGCGCAATGAGCAGTTCTTC	CASRGLAGRNEQFF
TRBD2	TRBV29-1	few	TRBJ2-1	TGCAGCGGGGATCTAGCGGGACTATACAATGAGCAGTTCTTC	CSGDLAGLYNEQFF
-	TRBV20-1	-	TRBJ2-7	TGCAGTGCTAGCCTCGCCGAGCAGTACTTC	CSASLAEQYF
TRBD2	TRBV30	-	TRBJ2-3	TGTGCCTGGAGTCCCGCTAGCGGGAGAGCAGATACGCAGTATTTT	CAWSPASGRADTQYF
-	TRBV5-1	few	TRBJ2-5	TGCGCCAGCGGAAGCTCCGGAGCGGGTGGAGAGACCCAGTACTTC	CASGSSGAGGETQYF
TRBD1	TRBV5-1	few	TRBJ2-1	TGCGCCAGCAGCAGGGACAGGGTTGGTGACAATGAGCAGTTCTTC	CASSRDRVGDNEQFF
-	TRBV4-1	-	TRBJ2-5	TGCGCCAGCCCAAGGGACGGCCGTAAAGAGACCCAGTACTTC	CASPRDGRKETQYF
-	TRBV30	-	TRBJ2-6	TGTGCCTGGAGCTACAGGTTCTCTGGGGCCAACGTCCTGACTTTC	CAWSYRFSGANVLTF
-	TRBV5-1	-	TRBJ1-1	TGCGCCAGCAGCGTAGGAGAGTCGAACACTGAAGCTTTCTTT	CASSVGESNTEAFF
TRBD1	TRBV20-1	few	TRBJ2-7	TGCAGTGGCGCACAGGGGTACGAGCAGTACTTC	CSGAQGYEQYF
TRBD2	TRBV5-1	few	TRBJ2-3	TGCGCCAGCTGTAGCGGGAGTGGGACAGATACGCAGTATTTT	CASCSGSGTDTQYF
TRBD1	TRBV7-9	few	TRBJ2-4	TGTGCCAGCAGCACGGGACAGTGGTTGGGCAAAAACATTCAGTACTTC	CASSTGQWLGKNIQYF
-	TRBV5-1	-	TRBJ2-3	TGCGCCAGCAGCTTTGGTGTCGGGACGGGAAGCACAGATACGCAGTATTTT	CASSFGVGTGSTDTQYF
-	TRBV6-6	-	TRBJ2-5	TGTGCCAGCAGCCCGGGGAAAGAGACCCAGTACTTC	CASSPGKETQYF
-	TRBV30	once	TRBJ1-1	TGTGCCTGGATCCCCGACAGGCCGAACACTGAAGCTTTCTTT	CAWIPDRPNTEAFF
-	TRBV29-1	few	TRBJ1-1	TGCAGCGTTAACGTTGGGTCGAACACTGAAGCTTTCTTT	CSVNVGSNTEAFF
-	TRBV30	-	TRBJ1-1	TGTGCCTGGAGGCTGACAGAAATCACTGAAGCTTTCTTT	CAWRLTEITEAFF
TRBD1	TRBV4-3	-	TRBJ2-1	TGCGCCAGCAGCCAAGAAGGGACAGGGTACAATGAGCAGTTCTTC	CASSQEGTGYNEQFF
TRBD1	TRBV2	-	TRBJ2-3	TGTGCCAGCAGCAGGGGGAGAGATACGCAGTATTTT	CASSRGRDTQYF
-	TRBV29-1	-	TRBJ2-5	TGCAGCGGAAGGGGTTCGGAGGAGACCCAGTACTTC	CSGRGSEETQYF
-	TRBV7-6	few	TRBJ1-4	TGTGCCAGCAGCTTAGCGCTCGGGTATAATGAAAAACTGTTTTTT	CASSLALGYNEKLFF
TRBD2	TRBV29-1	-	TRBJ2-7	TGCAGCGCCTCCCCTAGCGGGAACTACGAGCAGTACTTC	CSASPSGNYEQYF
-	TRBV19	-	TRBJ2-1	TGTGCCAGTAGGCGGGGATACAATGAGCAGTTCTTC	CASRRGYNEQFF
-	TRBV7-2	-	TRBJ1-4	TGTGCCAGCAGCTTAGGAGGCCGGGACAATGAAAAACTGTTTTTT	CASSLGGRDNEKLFF
TRBD1	TRBV10-3	-	TRBJ2-7	TGTGCCATCAGTGAGTCCTTGGGAAGGGACAGGGGTCTCGAGCAGTACTTC	CAISESLGRDRGLEQYF
-	TRBV28	-	TRBJ2-7	TGTGCCAGCAGGGGAACAGGGTCCTACGAGCAGTACTTC	CASRGTGSYEQYF
-	TRBV9	few	TRBJ2-1	TGTGCCAGCAGCGTAAGGGGGGACCCATACAATGAGCAGTTCTTC	CASSVRGDPYNEQFF
-	TRBV28	few	TRBJ2-7	TGTGCCAGCAAGAGGGAAACCCCCTACGAGCAGTACTTC	CASKRETPYEQYF
-	TRBV19	-	TRBJ2-1	TGTGCCAGTATGGCACAGGGGAGGAGCTCCTACAATGAGCAGTTCTTC	CASMAQGRSSYNEQFF
-	TRBV19	-	TRBJ2-1	TGTGCCAGTAGTATAGACCGAGTCAATGAGCAGTTCTTC	CASSIDRVNEQFF
-	TRBV14	-	TRBJ2-1	TGTGCCAGCAGCCAAGATTCCGACAGGGGAGGGTGGTTCTTC	CASSQDSDRGGWFF
TRBD2	TRBV9	-	TRBJ2-1	TGTGCCAGCAGCGTTCTACCTAGCGGGGACAATGAGCAGTTCTTC	CASSVLPSGDNEQFF
-	TRBV13	-	TRBJ2-7	TGTGCCAGCAGCCACCCGGGACGGGGCTACGAGCAGTACTTC	CASSHPGRGYEQYF
TRBD1	TRBV7-8	-	TRBJ1-2	TGTGCCAGCAGCTTCGGACAGGGGAGGCACTATGGCTACACCTTC	CASSFGQGRHYGYTF
TRBD1	TRBV10-3	-	TRBJ2-2	TGTGCCATCAGAGGGACAGCGAACACCGGGGAGCTGTTTTTT	CAIRGTANTGELFF
-	TRBV7-2	few	TRBJ2-7	TGTGCCAGCAGCTTAGTCGTACAGGGAAGCAACGAGCAGTACTTC	CASSLVVQGSNEQYF
-	TRBV30	-	TRBJ2-2	TGTGCCTGGACTACCCTCCTCGGCAACACCGGGGAGCTGTTTTTT	CAWTTLLGNTGELFF
-	TRBV7-9	-	TRBJ2-7	TGTGCCAGCAGCTTAGAGGGGACACCGGCCGAGCAGTACTTC	CASSLEGTPAEQYF
-	TRBV30	-	TRBJ2-1	TGTGCCTGGAGCGCGACCCTAGCTACGCCCAATGAGCAGTTCTTC	CAWSATLATPNEQFF
-	TRBV30	few	TRBJ2-3	TGTGCCTGGAGTCACCCCAGCACAGATACGCAGTATTTT	CAWSHPSTDTQYF
-	TRBV7-9	once	TRBJ2-7	TGTGCCAGCAGCTCGATCTACGAGCAGTACTTC	CASSSIYEQYF
-	TRBV30	-	TRBJ2-2	TGTGCCTGGAGTACGGATAGGGCGTTCACCGGGGAGCTGTTTTTT	CAWSTDRAFTGELFF
TRBD2	TRBV5-1	few	TRBJ2-2	TGCGCCAGCAGCTTGGTTCCTAGCGGCGCCGGGGAGCTGTTTTTT	CASSLVPSGAGELFF
TRBD2	TRBV7-2	few	TRBJ2-5	TGTGCCAGCACCAAAGGGTCGCGAGCGGGAGCCCGAGGGGAGACCCAGTACTTC	CASTKGSRAGARGETQYF
TRBD2	TRBV29-1	few	TRBJ2-1	TGCAGCGGGGAGGCTAGCGGGAGGGCCGGGTACAATGAGCAGTTCTTC	CSGEASGRAGYNEQFF
-	TRBV7-6	-	TRBJ2-7	TGTGCCAGCAGCTTTGGGCGGTCTTACGAGCAGTACTTC	CASSFGRSYEQYF
TRBD1	TRBV7-9	few	TRBJ2-3	TGTGCCAGCAGCATTCAGACAGGGGGCACAGATACGCAGTATTTT	CASSIQTGGTDTQYF
-	TRBV9	few	TRBJ2-3	TGTGCCAGCAGCGTATCCGGGAGAGGCGCAGATACGCAGTATTTT	CASSVSGRGADTQYF
TRBD1	TRBV25-1	-	TRBJ2-1	TGTGCCAGCAACAGGGGGCATAATGAGCAGTTCTTC	CASNRGHNEQFF
-	TRBV11-2	-	TRBJ1-4	TGTGCCAGCAGCGTTCATGAAAAACTGTTTTTT	CASSVHEKLFF
-	TRBV9	few	TRBJ1-3	TGTGCCAGCAGCGCGGCAGGAGATGGAAACACCATATATTTT	CASSAAGDGNTIYF
-	TRBV7-9	few	TRBJ1-2	TGTGCCAGCAGCTTATCCTTCCAGGATGGCTACACCTTC	CASSLSFQDGYTF
-	TRBV29-1	few	TRBJ1-5	TGCAGCGCCCTAGAGGGGGGCCAGCCCCAGCATTTT	CSALEGGQPQHF